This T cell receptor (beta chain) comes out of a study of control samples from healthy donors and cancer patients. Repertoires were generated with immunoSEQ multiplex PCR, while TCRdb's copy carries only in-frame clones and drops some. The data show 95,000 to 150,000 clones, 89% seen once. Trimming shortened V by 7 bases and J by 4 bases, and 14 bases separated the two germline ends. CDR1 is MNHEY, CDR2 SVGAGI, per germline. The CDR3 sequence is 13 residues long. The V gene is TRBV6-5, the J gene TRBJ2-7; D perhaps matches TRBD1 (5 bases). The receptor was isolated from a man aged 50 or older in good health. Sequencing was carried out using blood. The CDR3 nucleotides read TGTGCCAGCATCGAAGGGGCCCCTTACGAGCAGTACTTC. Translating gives CASIEGAPYEQYF.